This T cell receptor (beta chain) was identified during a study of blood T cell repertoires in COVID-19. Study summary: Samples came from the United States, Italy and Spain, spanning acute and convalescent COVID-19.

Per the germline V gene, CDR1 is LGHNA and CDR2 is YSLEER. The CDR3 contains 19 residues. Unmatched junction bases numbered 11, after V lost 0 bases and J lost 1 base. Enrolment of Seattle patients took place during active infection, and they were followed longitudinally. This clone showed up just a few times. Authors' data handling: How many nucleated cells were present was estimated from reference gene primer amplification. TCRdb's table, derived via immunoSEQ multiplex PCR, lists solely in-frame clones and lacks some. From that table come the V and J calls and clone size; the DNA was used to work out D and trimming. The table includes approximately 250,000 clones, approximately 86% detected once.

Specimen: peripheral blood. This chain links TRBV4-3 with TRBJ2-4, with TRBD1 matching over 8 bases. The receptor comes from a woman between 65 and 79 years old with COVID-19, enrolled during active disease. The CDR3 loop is CASSQDLDRGVRAKNIQYF. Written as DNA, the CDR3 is TGCGCCAGCAGCCAAGATTTAGACAGGGGTGTTCGGGCCAAAAACATTCAGTACTTC.